What follows is one TCR beta chain and its context. This entry is derived from a study of T cell responses to AZD1222 COVID-19 vaccine. Assay: immunoSEQ multiplex PCR; the TCRdb copy retains only in-frame clones and omits some. Of more than 150,000 clones listed, about 90% are singletons. V lost 7 bases and J 0 bases, leaving 4 bases between the germline ends. The germline gives CDR1 SGDLS, CDR2 YYNGEE. The CDR3 length is 11 residues. This clonotype was sampled from an adult in good health. The rearrangement uses TRBV9 and TRBJ1-2; D is unclear. Sequencing was performed on peripheral blood, taken on day 0 of AZD1222 vaccination. CDR3 DNA sequence: TGTGCCAGCTCAGCTAACTATGGCTACACCTTC. Amino acids: CASSANYGYTF.